This T cell receptor (beta chain) emerged from a study of breast tumors, draining lymph nodes, adjacent tissues (dated by TCRdb to the mid-2010s). Turning to the overall study: In breast cancer patients, the study compared the TCR beta repertoires of tumor, adjacent nontumor tissue and axillary lymph nodes. In human breast cancer, the study set out to evaluate how tumor, surrounding tissue and draining lymph node repertoires relate to one another and whether T cells may move between these sites. Overall results and qualifications from the work: The data were judged consistent with most tumor T cells deriving from the lymph node and then expanding within tumor tissue. Tumor T-cell repertoires showed less diversity than lymph node repertoires and more diversity than nontumor tissue repertoires, and tumor T-cell repertoires showed preferential V and J gene usage. Tumor and nontumor tissue repertoires were found to be significantly more similar in luminal-like than in basal-like breast cancer. The conclusion that tumor T cells originate in lymph nodes was presented as consistent with a hypothesis rather than as directly demonstrated.

In its sample, this clonotype was seen many times. Its antigen is unknown. Base qualities are not provided; no much larger clone lies one nucleotide away. CDR1 LGHNT and CDR2 FRNRAP are derived from the germline V gene. Its CDR3 holds 14 amino acids, cysteine through phenylalanine. The CDR3 DNA has 42 bases and is translated from base 1. V is trimmed back by 4 bases and J by 7 bases, and the junction contains 9 bases that no gene match accounts for. TCRdb shows the sequencer as Illumina HiSeq 2000. Multiplex PCR amplification was used to generate the TCR beta chain libraries. The amplified TCR beta chain products were analyzed by high-throughput sequencing. TCRdb reran the public reads through fastp at Q25 and MiXCR, keeping productive beta chains. Rows with one shared CDR3 protein collapse into an entry with the most common genes and DNA. The sample table contains about 180,000 distinct CDR3 sequences; only one count was recorded for around a third of them. The ten biggest clones cover around 4% of the sample.

Lymph node samples were obtained from the axillary draining lymph nodes of breast cancer patients. The receptor comes from a female donor with breast cancer. Some clones in this sample may be carry-over from other donors' samples. The sequencing sample was made of axillary lymph node tissue. The chain is made from TRBV12-5 and TRBJ2-5; 7 bases in the junction line up with TRBD1. The CDR3 has the sequence CASGYGTVEGTQYF. The nucleotides read TGTGCTAGTGGTTACGGGACAGTGGAAGGGACCCAGTACTTC.